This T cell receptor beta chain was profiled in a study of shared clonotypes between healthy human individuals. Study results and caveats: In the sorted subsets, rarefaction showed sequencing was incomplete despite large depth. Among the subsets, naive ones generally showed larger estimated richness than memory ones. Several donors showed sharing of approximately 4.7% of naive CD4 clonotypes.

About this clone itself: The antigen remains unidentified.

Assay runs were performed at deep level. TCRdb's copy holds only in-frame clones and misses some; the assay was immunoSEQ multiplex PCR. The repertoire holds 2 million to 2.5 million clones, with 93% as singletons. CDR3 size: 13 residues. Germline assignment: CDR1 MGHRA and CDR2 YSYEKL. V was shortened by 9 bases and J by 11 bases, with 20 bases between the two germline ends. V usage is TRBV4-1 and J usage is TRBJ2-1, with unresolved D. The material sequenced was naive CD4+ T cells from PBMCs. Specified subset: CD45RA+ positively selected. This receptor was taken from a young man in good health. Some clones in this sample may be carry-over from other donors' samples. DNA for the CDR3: TGCGCCAGTTCTCTTCGAGACGCGGAAAAGCAGTTCTTC. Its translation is CASSLRDAEKQFF.